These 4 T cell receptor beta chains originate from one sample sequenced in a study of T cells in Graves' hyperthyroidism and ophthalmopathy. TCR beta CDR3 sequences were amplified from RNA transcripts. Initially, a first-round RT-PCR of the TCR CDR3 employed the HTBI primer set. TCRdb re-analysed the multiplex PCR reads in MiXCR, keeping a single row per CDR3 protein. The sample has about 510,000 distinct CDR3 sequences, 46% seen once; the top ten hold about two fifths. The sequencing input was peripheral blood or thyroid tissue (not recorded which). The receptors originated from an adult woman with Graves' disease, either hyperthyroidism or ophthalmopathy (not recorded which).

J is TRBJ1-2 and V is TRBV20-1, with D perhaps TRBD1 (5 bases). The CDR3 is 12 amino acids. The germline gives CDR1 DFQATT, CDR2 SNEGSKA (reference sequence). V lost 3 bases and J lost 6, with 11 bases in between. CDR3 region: CSARGRDDGYTF. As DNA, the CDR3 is TGCAGTGCTAGGGGCAGGGACGATGGCTACACCTTC.

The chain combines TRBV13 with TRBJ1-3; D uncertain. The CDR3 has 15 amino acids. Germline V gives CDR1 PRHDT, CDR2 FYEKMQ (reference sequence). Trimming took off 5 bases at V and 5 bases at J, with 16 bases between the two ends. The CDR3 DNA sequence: TGTGCCAGCAGCCCCGAGGGTAGCCTGAGAAACACCATATATTTT. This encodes CASSPEGSLRNTIYF.

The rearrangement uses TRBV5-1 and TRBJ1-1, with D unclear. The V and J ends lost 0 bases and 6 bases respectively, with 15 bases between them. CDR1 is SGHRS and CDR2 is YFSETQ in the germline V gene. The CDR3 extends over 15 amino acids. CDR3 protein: CASSLAGLPGAEAFF. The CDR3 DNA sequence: TGCGCCAGCAGCTTGGCTGGACTCCCCGGCGCTGAAGCTTTCTTT.

CDR3 sequence (DNA): TGCAGTGCTAGGGTCCGACGGGAGACCCAGTACTTC. Amino acid sequence: CSARVRRETQYF. The gene calls are TRBV20-1 and TRBJ2-5; D gene ambiguous. The CDR3 is 12 residues long. From germline, CDR1 is DFQATT and CDR2 SNEGSKA (reference sequence). V was trimmed by 3 bases and J by 5 bases, leaving 10 bases between them.